This T cell receptor (beta chain) was identified during a study of blood T cell repertoires in COVID-19. About the research overall: Samples taken during acute and convalescent COVID-19 were collected in the United States, Italy and Spain. T cells, B-cell-depleted T cells, or PBMCs supplied cDNA or gDNA.

In the study's own analysis: Estimation of nucleated cell counts relied on the amplification of reference gene primers. Using immunoSEQ multiplex PCR, the repertoire was profiled, and TCRdb retains in-frame clones only, with some absent. The V and J calls and clone size were taken over from that table, and D and trimming were inferred from the DNA. The table includes some 80,000 clones, roughly 90% detected once. V lost 0 bases to trimming and J lost 7 bases; unmatched junction nucleotides: 12. The V gene's germline CDR1 is SGHDN and CDR2 FVKESK. The CDR3 covers 16 residues. The V gene is TRBV14, the J gene TRBJ2-7, with 7 bases that match TRBD1. This TCR was recovered from a human donor in a cohort sampled during active COVID-19. The material sequenced was peripheral blood. The CDR3 spells CASSQEGWTGATEQYF. CDR3 sequence (DNA): TGTGCCAGCAGCCAAGAAGGGTGGACAGGCGCTACTGAGCAGTACTTC.